This passage covers 16 T cell receptor beta chains from one sample sequenced in a study of Graves' ophthalmopathy and Graves' hyperthyroidism. RNA transcripts served as template for amplifying TCR beta CDR3 sequences. HTBI primers were used in a first-round RT-PCR, which preceded a second-round multiplex PCR. TCRdb itself ran the multiplex PCR reads through MiXCR, one entry per CDR3 protein. The sample lists roughly 480,000 distinct CDR3 sequences; approximately 14% were seen once. The sample was blood. These receptors all come from a woman in her thirties with Graves' ophthalmopathy.

This clonotype occurred many times. The chain uses TRBV6-1 and TRBJ1-1; 9 positions agree with TRBD1. After removal of 6 bases from V and 1 base from J, the junction contained 6 bases not matched to a gene. The CDR3 is 15 residues long. Per the germline V gene, CDR1 is MNHNS and CDR2 is SASEGT. The CDR3 sequence is CASRTRTGENTEAFF. The CDR3 nucleotides are TGTGCCAGCAGGACAAGGACAGGGGAGAACACTGAAGCTTTCTTT.

This clonotype appeared many times. The junction does not match germline at one end; this may be a read error. The genes are TRBV7-7 and TRBJ2-5; D ambiguous. Germline loops: CDR1 SSHAT, CDR2 FNYEAQ (reference sequence). The length of the CDR3 is 13 residues. CDR3 sequence reads: CASSPTPEETQYF. DNA for the CDR3: TGTGCTAGCAGCCCCACCCCCGAAGAGACCCAGTACTTC.

As for this clonotype: One end of the junction is discordant with germline, which a read error may explain. The chain joins TRBV6-5 to TRBJ1-3; D gene uncertain. The CDR3 sequence is 15 residues long. Germline assignment: CDR1 MNHEY and CDR2 SVGAGI. For the CDR3, the DNA is TGTGCCAGCAGTTACTCGGCGGGCACTGGAAACACCACATATTTT. Translating it yields CASSYSAGTGNTTYF.

This clonotype was recorded at least ten times. For the CDR3, the DNA is TGTGCCAGTAGTCGTCCTCGGGAGCAGTACTTC. Protein sequence: CASSRPREQYF. The J gene is TRBJ2-7, the V gene TRBV19, with D unclear. The germline V and J ends were trimmed by 5 bases and 7 bases, with 9 bases remaining between them. Per the germline V gene, CDR1 is LNHDA and CDR2 is SQIVND (reference sequence). This CDR3 is built from 11 residues.

The sample holds many counts of this clonotype. The rearrangement joins TRBV6-2 or TRBV6-3 to TRBJ2-7, with TRBD2 matching 7 bases. CDR1 and CDR2 from the germline V gene are MNHEY and SVGEGT. The CDR3 totals 14 residues. With 0 bases clipped from V and 6 bases from J, the junction kept 5 bases outside the gene matches. In nucleotides, the CDR3 is TGTGCCAGCAGTTACTCAGGAAGCGGGATCGAGCAGTACTTC. Translated, it gives CASSYSGSGIEQYF.

There are many counts of this clonotype. The V call is TRBV5-1, the J call TRBJ1-1, with D perhaps TRBD1 (6 bases). Per germline, CDR1 SGHRS and CDR2 YFSETQ. The CDR3 extends over 14 amino acids. Trimming took off 4 bases at V and 1 base at J, with 11 bases between the two ends. In nucleotides, the CDR3 is TGCGCCAGCAGCGACCAACAGGGGAACACTGAAGCTTTCTTT. Amino acid sequence: CASSDQQGNTEAFF.

In its sample, this clonotype was seen a few times. The chain joins TRBV30 to TRBJ2-2; 13 nucleotides line up with TRBD2. V lost 8 bases, J lost 5 bases, and 8 bases stayed unmatched. This CDR3 has 15 residues. In germline, CDR1 is GTSNPN, CDR2 SVGIG (reference sequence). CDR3 sequence reads: CAGGGLAGWTGELFF. CDR3 DNA sequence: TGTGCCGGAGGGGGACTAGCGGGGTGGACCGGGGAGCTGTTTTTT.

There are many counts of this clonotype. The V call is TRBV12-3 or TRBV12-4, the J call TRBJ2-7; TRBD1 matches 11 bases. J lost 4 bases, V lost 6 bases, and 17 bases had no gene match. The CDR3 length is 18 residues. CDR3 loop: CASRYGTGGPRRLYEQYF. The DNA of the CDR3 is TGTGCCAGCAGATACGGGACAGGGGGGCCTAGGCGCCTTTACGAGCAGTACTTC.

This clonotype has ten or more counts. The J gene is TRBJ1-6, the V gene TRBV24-1; D perhaps matches TRBD1 (5 bases). The CDR3 is 17 amino acids. Germline assignment: CDR1 KGHDR and CDR2 SFDVKD. V was cut by 4 bases and J by 3 bases, with 15 bases left in between. The CDR3 loop reads CATSDRALGGYNSPLHF. The DNA of the CDR3 is TGTGCCACCAGTGACCGGGCCCTCGGGGGCTATAATTCACCCCTCCACTTT.

This clonotype has more than one count but fewer than ten. The chain uses TRBV30 and TRBJ2-4, with 10 bases that match TRBD2. With 5 bases clipped from V and 1 base from J, the junction kept 8 bases outside the gene matches. Germline loops: CDR1 GTSNPN, CDR2 SVGIG (reference sequence). The CDR3 length is 16 residues. The CDR3 here is CAWSDLAGEAKNIQYF. The CDR3 nucleotides are TGTGCCTGGTCAGACCTAGCGGGGGAGGCCAAAAACATTCAGTACTTC. Drawing the rest from reference TRBV30 and TRBJ2-4, the complete variable domain is SQTIHQWPATLVQPVGSPLSLECTVEGTSNPNLYWYRQAAGRGLQLLFYSVGIGQISSEVPQNLSASRPQDRQFILSSKKLLLSDSGFYLCAWSDLAGEAKNIQYFGAGTRLSVL.

The chain carries TRBV20-1 and TRBJ2-7; a weak D match, TRBD1 (5 bases). The CDR3 sequence is 12 residues long. Germline CDR1 DFQATT, CDR2 SNEGSKA (reference sequence). Deletions cut 3 bases from V and 3 bases from J, with 9 bases between. The CDR3 DNA follows: TGCAGTGCTAGTAGGGGAAACTACGAGCAGTACTTC. Amino acid sequence: CSASRGNYEQYF.

This clonotype was detected ten times or more. V usage is TRBV13 and J usage is TRBJ2-7, with D possibly being TRBD1 (5 bases). The CDR3 spans 13 residues. Trimming stripped 5 bases from V and 6 bases from J, with 14 bases between. Germline loops: CDR1 PRHDT, CDR2 FYEKMQ (reference sequence). This CDR3 is CASSPTGQSEQYF. DNA for the CDR3: TGTGCCAGCAGCCCAACCGGACAATCCGAGCAGTACTTC.

This clonotype was observed at least ten times. V gene TRBV12-3 or TRBV12-4 combines with J gene TRBJ2-2; TRBD1 agrees at 8 bases. The CDR3 has 16 residues. Germline trimming cut 8 bases from V and 4 bases from J; bases unmatched to any gene: 12. This chain's CDR3 is CASFPDRGAGTGELFF. CDR3 nucleotide sequence: TGTGCCAGCTTTCCTGACAGGGGCGCGGGCACCGGGGAGCTGTTTTTT.

This clonotype has ten or more counts. V is TRBV7-9 and J is TRBJ1-2; D unclear. V lost 5 bases to trimming and J lost 8 bases, with 15 bases between them. Germline V CDR1 and CDR2: SEHNR, FQNEAQ (reference sequence). CDR3 length: 13 residues. The CDR3 region has the DNA TGTGCCAGCAGCCCCGGATGGCCGCCAGGCTACACCTTC. The encoded protein is CASSPGWPPGYTF. Supplemented by reference TRBV7-9 and TRBJ1-2, the full variable domain reads DTGVSQNPRHKITKRGQNVTFRCDPISEHNRLYWYRQTLGQGPEFLTYFQNEAQLEKSRLLSDRFSAERPKGSFSTLEIQRTEQGDSAMYLCASSPGWPPGYTFGSGTRLTVV.

This clonotype was detected ten times or more. This rearrangement joins TRBV19 to TRBJ1-1, with D possibly matching TRBD1 (5 bases). The CDR3 has 14 residues. Germline CDR1 reads LNHDA; CDR2 reads SQIVND (reference sequence). Trimming took 4 bases from V and 1 from J, leaving 10 bases between them. CDR3 DNA: TGTGCCAGTAGTACGGGACGGGAGAACACTGAAGCTTTCTTT. Amino acid sequence: CASSTGRENTEAFF. Drawing the rest from reference TRBV19 and TRBJ1-1, the complete variable domain is DGGITQSPKYLFRKEGQNVTLSCEQNLNHDAMYWYRQDPGQGLRLIYYSQIVNDFQKGDIAEGYSVSREKKESFPLTVTSAQKNPTAFYLCASSTGRENTEAFFGQGTRLTVV.

This clonotype was recorded many times. This likely reflects a read error, since a far larger clone is one base away. The J gene is TRBJ2-7, the V gene TRBV28; no clear D gene. The CDR3 extends over 12 amino acids. Per germline, CDR1 MDHEN and CDR2 SYDVKM. V was pared by 6 bases and J by 8 bases, with 14 bases between. The CDR3 sequence: CASSLGPYKQYF. As DNA, the CDR3 is TGTGCCAGCAGCTTGGGCCCTTACAAGCAGTACTTC.